This T cell receptor beta chain was obtained from a study of shared clonotypes between healthy human individuals. Germline-derived CDR1 and CDR2 are MNHEY and SVGAGI. The CDR3 contains 14 residues. After removal of 6 bases from V and 6 bases from J, the junction contained 6 bases not matched to a gene. Using immunoSEQ multiplex PCR, the repertoire was profiled, and TCRdb retains in-frame clones only, with some absent. The sample records around 1.1 million clones, around 77% being singletons. The chain links TRBV6-5 to TRBJ2-3; 10 nucleotides line up with TRBD1. The receptor's source is a man aged 18 to 30 in good health. Some clones in this sample may be carry-over from other donors' samples. The sample consisted of memory CD4+ T cells from PBMCs. Subset of the sample: CD45RA-negative fraction. The CDR3 region is CASRRQGAGDTQYF. The CDR3, as DNA: TGTGCCAGCAGGCGACAGGGGGCGGGGGATACGCAGTATTTT.